This T cell receptor (beta chain) was sequenced in a study of blood T cells in healthy people across ages. The study, taken as a whole, reports: Underestimates were what the diversity estimates from one million T cells were considered to be. Shifts in expanded clonotypes may have been confounded by donor CMV status, which was unknown. Measured against age, TCR beta diversity per million T cells decreased in a roughly linear manner.

V was trimmed by 6 bases and J by 4 bases, leaving 15 bases between them. The CDR3 is made up of 14 amino acids. Germline lookup yields CDR1 DFQATT and CDR2 SNEGSKA (reference sequence). In its sample, this clonotype was seen a few times. Its matching antigen is unknown. It was with a sample-barcoded 5' primer and a J-beta primer mix that a second PCR of roughly 6 to 11 cycles was run. TCRdb redid the calling of the 5' RACE reads with MiXCR, one entry per CDR3 protein. The sample includes 250,000 to 300,000 distinct CDR3 sequences, 27% of them seen just once. Source material: blood. The rearrangement links TRBV20-1 to TRBJ2-2, with D tentatively TRBD2 (6 bases). This TCR was sampled from a woman in her 70s in good health. The CDR3 sequence: CSAWGGTSTGELFF. CDR3 coding DNA: TGCAGTGCCTGGGGAGGAACGAGCACCGGGGAGCTGTTTTTT.